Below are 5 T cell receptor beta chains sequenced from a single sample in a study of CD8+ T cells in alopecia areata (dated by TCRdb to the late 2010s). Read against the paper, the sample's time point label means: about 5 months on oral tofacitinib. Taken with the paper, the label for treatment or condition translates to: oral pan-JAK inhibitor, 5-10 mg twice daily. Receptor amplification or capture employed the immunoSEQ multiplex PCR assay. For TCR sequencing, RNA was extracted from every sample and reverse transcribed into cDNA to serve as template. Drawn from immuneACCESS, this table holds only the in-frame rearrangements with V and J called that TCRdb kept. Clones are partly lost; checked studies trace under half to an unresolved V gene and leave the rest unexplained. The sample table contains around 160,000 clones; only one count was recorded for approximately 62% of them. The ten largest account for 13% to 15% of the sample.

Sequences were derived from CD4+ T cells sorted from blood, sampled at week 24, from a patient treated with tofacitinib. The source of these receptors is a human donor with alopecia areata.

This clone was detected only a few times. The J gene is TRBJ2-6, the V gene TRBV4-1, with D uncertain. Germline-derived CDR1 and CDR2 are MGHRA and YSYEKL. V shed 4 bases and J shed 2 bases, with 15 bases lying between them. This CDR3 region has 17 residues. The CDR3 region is CASSLLQGETGANVLTF. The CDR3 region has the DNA TGCGCCAGCAGCCTCCTCCAAGGAGAGACTGGGGCCAACGTCCTGACTTTC.

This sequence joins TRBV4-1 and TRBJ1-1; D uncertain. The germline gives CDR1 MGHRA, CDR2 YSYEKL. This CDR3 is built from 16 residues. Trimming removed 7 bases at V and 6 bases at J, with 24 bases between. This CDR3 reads CASTLTSKERPPEAFF. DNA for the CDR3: TGCGCCAGCACCCTAACCTCAAAGGAGAGACCGCCTGAAGCTTTCTTT.

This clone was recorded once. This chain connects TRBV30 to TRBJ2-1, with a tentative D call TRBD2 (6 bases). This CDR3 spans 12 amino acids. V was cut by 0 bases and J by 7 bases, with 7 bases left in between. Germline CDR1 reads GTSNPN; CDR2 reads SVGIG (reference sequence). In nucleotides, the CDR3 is TGTGCCTGGAGTGTACTAGCAAATGAGCAGTTCTTC. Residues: CAWSVLANEQFF.

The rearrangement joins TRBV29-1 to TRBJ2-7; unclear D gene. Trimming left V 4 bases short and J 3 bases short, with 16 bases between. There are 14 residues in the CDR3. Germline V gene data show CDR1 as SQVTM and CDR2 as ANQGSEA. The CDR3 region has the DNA TGCAGCGTTGCAGAACGATATAGAAACTACGAGCAGTACTTC. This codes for CSVAERYRNYEQYF.

The CDR3: CASSSGQVASYEQYF. CDR3 coding DNA: TGTGCCAGCAGCTCGGGACAGGTTGCCTCCTACGAGCAGTACTTC. The V call is TRBV7-9, the J call TRBJ2-7, with 8 bases identical to TRBD1. Germline V CDR1 and CDR2: SEHNR, FQNEAQ (reference sequence). This CDR3 is built from 15 residues. V lost 4 bases and J lost 0; bases outside the gene matches: 5.